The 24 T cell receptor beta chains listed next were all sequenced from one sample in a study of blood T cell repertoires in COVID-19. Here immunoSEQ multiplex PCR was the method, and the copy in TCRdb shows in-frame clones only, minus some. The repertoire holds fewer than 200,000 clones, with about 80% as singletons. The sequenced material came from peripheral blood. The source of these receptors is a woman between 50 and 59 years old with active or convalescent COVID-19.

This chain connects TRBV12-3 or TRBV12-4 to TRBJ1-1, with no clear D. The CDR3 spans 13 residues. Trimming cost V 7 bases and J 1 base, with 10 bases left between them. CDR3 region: CASNQDRNTEAFF. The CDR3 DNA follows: TGTGCCAGCAATCAAGATAGGAACACTGAAGCTTTCTTT.

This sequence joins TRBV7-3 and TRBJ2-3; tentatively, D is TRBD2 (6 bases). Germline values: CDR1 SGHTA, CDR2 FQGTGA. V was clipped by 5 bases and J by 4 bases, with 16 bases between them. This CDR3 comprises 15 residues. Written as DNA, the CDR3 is TGTGCCAGCAGCCCGACGGGAGCCCCCGCAGATACGCAGTATTTT. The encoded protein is CASSPTGAPADTQYF.

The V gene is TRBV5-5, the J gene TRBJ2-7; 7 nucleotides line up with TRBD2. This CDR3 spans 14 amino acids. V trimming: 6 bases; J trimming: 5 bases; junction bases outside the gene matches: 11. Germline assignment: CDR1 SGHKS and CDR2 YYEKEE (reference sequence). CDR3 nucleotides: TGTGCCAGCACCCACTGGGGGGGAGTAGACGAGCAGTACTTC. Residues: CASTHWGGVDEQYF.

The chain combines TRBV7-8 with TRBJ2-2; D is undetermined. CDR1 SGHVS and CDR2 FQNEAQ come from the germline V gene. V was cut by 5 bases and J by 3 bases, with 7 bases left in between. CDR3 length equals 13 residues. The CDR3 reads CASSRYYTGELFF. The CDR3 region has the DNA TGTGCCAGCAGCCGTTACTACACCGGGGAGCTGTTTTTT.

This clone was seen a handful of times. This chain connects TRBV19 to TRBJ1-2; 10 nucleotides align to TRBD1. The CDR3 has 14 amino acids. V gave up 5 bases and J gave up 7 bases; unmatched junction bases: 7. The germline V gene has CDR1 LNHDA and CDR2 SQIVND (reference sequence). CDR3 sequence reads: CASSPRGQGFGYTF. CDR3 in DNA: TGTGCCAGTAGTCCAAGGGGACAGGGGTTTGGCTACACCTTC.

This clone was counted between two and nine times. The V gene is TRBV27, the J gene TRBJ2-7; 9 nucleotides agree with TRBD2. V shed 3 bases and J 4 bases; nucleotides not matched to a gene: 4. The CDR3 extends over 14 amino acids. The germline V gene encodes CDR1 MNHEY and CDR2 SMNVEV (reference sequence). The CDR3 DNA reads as TGTGCCAGCAGTTTTTCGAGCGGGAGGTACGAGCAGTACTTC. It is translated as CASSFSSGRYEQYF.

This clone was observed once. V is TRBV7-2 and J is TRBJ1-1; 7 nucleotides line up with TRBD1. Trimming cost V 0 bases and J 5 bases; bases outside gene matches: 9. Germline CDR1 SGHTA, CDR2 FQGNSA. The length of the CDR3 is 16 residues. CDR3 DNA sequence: TGTGCCAGCAGCTTAGCTGGGCAAGGGGGCCAAACTGAAGCTTTCTTT. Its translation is CASSLAGQGGQTEAFF.

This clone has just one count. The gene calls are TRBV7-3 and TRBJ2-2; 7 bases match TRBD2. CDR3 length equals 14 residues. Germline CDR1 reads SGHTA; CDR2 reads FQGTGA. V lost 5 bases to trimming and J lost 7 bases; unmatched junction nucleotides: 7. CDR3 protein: CASSRGLENGELFF. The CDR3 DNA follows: TGTGCCAGCAGCCGAGGACTAGAGAACGGGGAGCTGTTTTTT.

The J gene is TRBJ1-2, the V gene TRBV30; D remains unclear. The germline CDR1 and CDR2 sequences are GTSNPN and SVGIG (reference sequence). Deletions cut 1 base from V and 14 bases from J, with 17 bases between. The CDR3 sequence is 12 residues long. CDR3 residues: CAWSGSWTGLTF. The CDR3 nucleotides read TGTGCCTGGAGTGGATCTTGGACTGGTTTGACCTTC.

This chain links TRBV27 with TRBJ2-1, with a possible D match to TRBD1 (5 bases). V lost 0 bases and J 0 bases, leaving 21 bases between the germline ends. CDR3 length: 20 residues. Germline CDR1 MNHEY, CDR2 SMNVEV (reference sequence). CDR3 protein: CASSLSGPGRVGFSYNEQFF. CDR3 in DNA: TGTGCCAGCAGTTTATCAGGCCCCGGCAGGGTAGGCTTCTCCTACAATGAGCAGTTCTTC.

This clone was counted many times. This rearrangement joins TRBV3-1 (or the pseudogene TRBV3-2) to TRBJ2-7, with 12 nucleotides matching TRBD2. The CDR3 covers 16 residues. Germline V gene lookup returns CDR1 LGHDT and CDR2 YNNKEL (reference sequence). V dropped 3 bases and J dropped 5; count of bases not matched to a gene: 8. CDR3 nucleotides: TGTGCCAGCAGCCAGGAGACTAGCGGGAGCTCGAACGAGCAGTACTTC. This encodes CASSQETSGSSNEQYF.

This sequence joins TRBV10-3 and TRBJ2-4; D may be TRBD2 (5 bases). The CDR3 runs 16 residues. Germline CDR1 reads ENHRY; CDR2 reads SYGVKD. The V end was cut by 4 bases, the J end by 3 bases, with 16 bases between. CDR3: CAISVGGSEGKNIQYF. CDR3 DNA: TGTGCCATCAGTGTAGGTGGTAGCGAAGGCAAAAACATTCAGTACTTC.

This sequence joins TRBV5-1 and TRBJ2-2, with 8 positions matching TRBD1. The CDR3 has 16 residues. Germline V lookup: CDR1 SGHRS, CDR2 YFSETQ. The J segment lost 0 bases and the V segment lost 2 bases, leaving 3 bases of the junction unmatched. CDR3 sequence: CASSFQGASNTGELFF. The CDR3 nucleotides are TGCGCCAGCAGCTTCCAGGGGGCGTCGAACACCGGGGAGCTGTTTTTT.

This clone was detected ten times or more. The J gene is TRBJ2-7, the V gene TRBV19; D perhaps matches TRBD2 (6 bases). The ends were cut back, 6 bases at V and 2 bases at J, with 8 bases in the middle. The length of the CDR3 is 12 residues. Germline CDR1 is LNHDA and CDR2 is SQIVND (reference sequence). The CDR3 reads CASRREPYEQYF. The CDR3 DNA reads TGTGCCAGTAGGCGGGAACCCTACGAGCAGTACTTC.

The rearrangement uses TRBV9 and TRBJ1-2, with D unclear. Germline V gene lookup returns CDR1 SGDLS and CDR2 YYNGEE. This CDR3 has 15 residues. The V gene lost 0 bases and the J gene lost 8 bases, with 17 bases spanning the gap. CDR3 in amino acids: CASSVEAEAPGGYTF. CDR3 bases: TGTGCCAGCAGCGTAGAGGCAGAGGCCCCCGGGGGCTACACCTTC.

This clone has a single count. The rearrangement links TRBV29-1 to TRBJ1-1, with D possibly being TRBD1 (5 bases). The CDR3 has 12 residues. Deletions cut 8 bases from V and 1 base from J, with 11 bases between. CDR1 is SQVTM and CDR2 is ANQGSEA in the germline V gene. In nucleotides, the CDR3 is TGCAGCCCGGGGGGGAGGAACACTGAAGCTTTCTTT. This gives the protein CSPGGRNTEAFF.

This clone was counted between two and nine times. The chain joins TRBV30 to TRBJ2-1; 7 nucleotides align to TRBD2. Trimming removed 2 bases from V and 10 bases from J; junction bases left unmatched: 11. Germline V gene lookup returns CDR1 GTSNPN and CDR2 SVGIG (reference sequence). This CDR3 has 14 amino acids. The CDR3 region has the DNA TGTGCCTGGAGTCAGCGAGGCGGGGGAGGGGAGCAGTTCTTC. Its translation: CAWSQRGGGGEQFF.

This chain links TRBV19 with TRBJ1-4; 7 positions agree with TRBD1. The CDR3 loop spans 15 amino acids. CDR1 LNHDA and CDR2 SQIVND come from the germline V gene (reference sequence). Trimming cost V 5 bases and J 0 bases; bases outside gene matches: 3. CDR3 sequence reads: CASSRQGPTNEKLFF. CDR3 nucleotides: TGTGCCAGTAGTCGACAGGGCCCAACTAATGAAAAACTGTTTTTT.

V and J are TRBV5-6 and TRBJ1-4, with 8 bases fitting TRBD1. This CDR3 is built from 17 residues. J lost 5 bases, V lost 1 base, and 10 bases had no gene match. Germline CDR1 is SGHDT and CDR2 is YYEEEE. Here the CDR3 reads CASSLYTGGNYNEKLFF. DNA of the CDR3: TGTGCCAGCAGCTTGTATACAGGGGGGAATTACAATGAAAAACTGTTTTTT.

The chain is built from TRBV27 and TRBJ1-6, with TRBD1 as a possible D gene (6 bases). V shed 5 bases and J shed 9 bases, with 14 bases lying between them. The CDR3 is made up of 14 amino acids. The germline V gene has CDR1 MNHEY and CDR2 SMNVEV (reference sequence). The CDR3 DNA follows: TGTGCCAGCAGTCCTACAGGGTACAGTTCACCCCTCCACTTT. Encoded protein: CASSPTGYSSPLHF.

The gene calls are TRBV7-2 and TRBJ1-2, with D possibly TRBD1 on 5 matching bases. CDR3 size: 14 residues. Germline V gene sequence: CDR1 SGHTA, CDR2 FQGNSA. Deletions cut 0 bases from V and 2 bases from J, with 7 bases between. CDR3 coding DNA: TGTGCCAGCAGCTTAGCACAGGAGAACTATGGCTACACCTTC. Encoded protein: CASSLAQENYGYTF.

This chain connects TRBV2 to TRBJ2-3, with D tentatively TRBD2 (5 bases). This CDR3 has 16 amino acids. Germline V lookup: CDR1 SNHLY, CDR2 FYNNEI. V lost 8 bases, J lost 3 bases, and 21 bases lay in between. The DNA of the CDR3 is TGTGCCAGCGGCAATGCGGACTCCAGGTCGACAGATACGCAGTATTTT. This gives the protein CASGNADSRSTDTQYF.

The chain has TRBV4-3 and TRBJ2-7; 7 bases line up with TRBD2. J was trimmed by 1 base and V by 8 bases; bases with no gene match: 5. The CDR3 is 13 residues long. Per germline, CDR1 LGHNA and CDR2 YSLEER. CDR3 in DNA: TGCGCCAGCGCCCAGGGACTATCCTACGAGCAGTACTTC. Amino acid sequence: CASAQGLSYEQYF.

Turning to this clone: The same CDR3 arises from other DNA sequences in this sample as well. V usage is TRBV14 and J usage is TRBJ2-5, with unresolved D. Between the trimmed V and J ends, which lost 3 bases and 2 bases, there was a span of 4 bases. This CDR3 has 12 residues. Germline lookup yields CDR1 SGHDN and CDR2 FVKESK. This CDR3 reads CASSHIQETQYF. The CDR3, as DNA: TGTGCCAGCAGCCACATTCAAGAGACCCAGTACTTC.